These T cell receptor beta chains were read from a single sample in a study of T cell repertoires in cytomegalovirus infection. No antigen has been identified for these receptors. TCRdb reanalysed the reads using MiXCR and keeps one entry per CDR3 protein. This table has fewer than 1,000,000 distinct CDR3 sequences, around a third appearing once. This specimen consisted of cultured CD8+ T cells from PBMCs, obtained from culture after CMV antigen stimulation. All receptors come from a human donor in good health (CMV status not recorded). Some clones in this sample may be carry-over from other donors' samples. Both conserved end residues are part of each CDR3. D genes are given only for firm matches. The size entry is marked missing in some rows and otherwise reads once, few, many or a size class.

d_gene | j_gene | v_gene | abundance | CDR3nt | CDR3aa
. | TRBJ1-1 | TRBV7-9 | . | TGTGCCAGCAGCCAACAGGAGCTGAACACTGAAGCTTTCTTT | CASSQQELNTEAFF
. | TRBJ2-2 | TRBV2 | . | TGTGCCAGCAATCAAGGTCGTGAGGCGAACACCGGGGAGCTGTTTTTT | CASNQGREANTGELFF
. | TRBJ2-2 | TRBV6-1 | . | TGTGCCAGCAATGGCGAGGCCTTTTTCGCCGGGGAGCTGTTTTTT | CASNGEAFFAGELFF
TRBD1 | TRBJ2-1 | TRBV29-1 | . | TGCAGCGTTGATGGGGACAGGGGAGAAAATGAGCAGTTCTTC | CSVDGDRGENEQFF
. | TRBJ2-7 | TRBV7-9 | . | TGTGCCAGCAGCTTCCTGACAGGACCCTCCTACGAGCAGTACTTC | CASSFLTGPSYEQYF
. | TRBJ2-7 | TRBV7-9 | . | TGTGCCAGCAGCCCGGGAATGTCCGTTGACGGCGGCTCCTACGAGCAGTACTTC | CASSPGMSVDGGSYEQYF
. | TRBJ2-1 | TRBV11-2 | . | TGTGCCAGCAGCTTAGAGGTAGTGCCGACCTACAATGAGCAGTTCTTC | CASSLEVVPTYNEQFF
TRBD1 | TRBJ1-1 | TRBV7-3 | many | TGTGCCAGCAGCTCCGGACAGGATGAAGCTTTCTTT | CASSSGQDEAFF
. | TRBJ2-7 | TRBV18 | . | TGTGCCAGCTCATCAACAGGCCATCACTCCTACGAGCAGTACTTC | CASSSTGHHSYEQYF
. | TRBJ1-3 | TRBV7-9 | . | TGTGCCAGCAGCTTAGCGTCGGGGGCCAAAACTGGAAACACCATATATTTT | CASSLASGAKTGNTIYF
TRBD2 | TRBJ2-1 | TRBV7-6 | . | TGTGCCAGCAGCCGCAGGACTAGCGGGGGGGGTCTCTCTTCCTACAATGAGCAGTTCTTC | CASSRRTSGGGLSSYNEQFF
TRBD1 | TRBJ1-1 | TRBV27 | . | TGTGCCAGCAGTTTAAAAGGGCCGGGACAGGGGCGCACTGAAGCTTTCTTT | CASSLKGPGQGRTEAFF
. | TRBJ1-5 | TRBV6-1 | few | TGTGCCAGCAGTATGCCTCTGGAGCCCCAGCATTTT | CASSMPLEPQHF
TRBD1 | TRBJ1-1 | TRBV5-8 | . | TGTGCCAGCAGCTCCGGACAGGTACTTGAAGCTTTCTTT | CASSSGQVLEAFF
TRBD2 | TRBJ2-1 | TRBV7-3 | many | TGTGCCAGCAGCTTATTAAATAGCGGGGTGAACAATGAGCAGTTCTTC | CASSLLNSGVNNEQFF
. | TRBJ2-6 | TRBV7-9 | few | TGTGCCAGCAGCTCAACTGCCAGGGGAACTGGGGCCAACGTCCTGACTTTC | CASSSTARGTGANVLTF
TRBD1 | TRBJ1-2 | TRBV7-6 | few | TGTGCCAGCAGCTTAGCGGGGACAGGGCCCGGCTACACCTTC | CASSLAGTGPGYTF
TRBD1 | TRBJ1-6 | TRBV4-1 | many | TGCGCCAGCAGCCTACAGGGGGAATCACCCCTCCACTTT | CASSLQGESPLHF
TRBD1 | TRBJ1-5 | TRBV4-1 | few | TGCGCCAGCAGCCAAAGGGGGCCAGGTAACAATCAGCCCCAGCATTTT | CASSQRGPGNNQPQHF
TRBD2 | TRBJ2-1 | TRBV7-8 | many | TGTGCCAGCAGCTTATCCCGGCGCGGGGGGGCCCTTGAGCAGTTCTTC | CASSLSRRGGALEQFF
. | TRBJ1-2 | TRBV7-6 | many | TGTGCCAGCAGCCCCCAAGAGATCTGGAACTATGGCTACACCTTC | CASSPQEIWNYGYTF
. | TRBJ1-2 | TRBV3-1 | . | TGTGCCAGCAGTCAGGGAGAGGTTTACAGGACGTACTATGGCTACACCTTC | CASSQGEVYRTYYGYTF
. | TRBJ2-5 | TRBV7-9 | . | TGTGCCAGCAGCTTAGAGGGAAGAAAAGAGACCCAGTACTTC | CASSLEGRKETQYF
. | TRBJ1-1 | TRBV5-8 | . | TGTGCCAGCAGCTTTCCGACTCGATCGAACACTGAAGCTTTCTTT | CASSFPTRSNTEAFF
. | TRBJ2-3 | TRBV7-2 | . | TGTGCCAGCTTTAAAGATACGCAGTATTTT | CASFKDTQYF
. | TRBJ2-7 | TRBV19 | . | TGTGCCAGTAGTATCAGCACTGGGGACGAGCAGTACTTC | CASSISTGDEQYF
. | TRBJ2-1 | TRBV15 | few | TGTGCCACCAGCAGAGCCCGGGCGCGACCAGACAATGAGCAGTTCTTC | CATSRARARPDNEQFF
. | TRBJ2-3 | TRBV7-8 | . | TGTGCCAGCAGCTTAGGGGTGGGGGGAGATACGCAGTATTTT | CASSLGVGGDTQYF
. | TRBJ2-2 | TRBV27 | few | TGTGCCAGCAGCCTCCTCCTGACAGAGAACACCGGGGAGCTGTTTTTT | CASSLLLTENTGELFF
. | TRBJ1-1 | TRBV12-3/TRBV12-4 | few | TGTGCCAGCAGTAGTCTTGGGGTGGGAGGTACTGAAGCTTTCTTT | CASSSLGVGGTEAFF
. | TRBJ2-1 | TRBV19 | . | TGTGCCAGTAGTATAAGACTGACTGCGAGCTCCTACAATGAGCAGTTCTTC | CASSIRLTASSYNEQFF
TRBD2 | TRBJ2-5 | TRBV10-3 | few | TGTGCCATCACCCCGGGGGGTGGTGAGACCCAGTACTTC | CAITPGGGETQYF
. | TRBJ1-3 | TRBV25-1 | few | TGTGCCAGCCAGGGGAGAGGGGACTCTGGAAACACCATATATTTT | CASQGRGDSGNTIYF
TRBD2 | TRBJ2-2 | TRBV19 | . | TGTGCCACCGCCCCGTGGAGCGGGGGGCGCGACACCGGGGAGCTGTTTTTT | CATAPWSGGRDTGELFF
. | TRBJ2-4 | TRBV7-2 | many | TGTGCCAGCAGCCTGTATTGGGGTGTGGATGACATTCAGTACTTC | CASSLYWGVDDIQYF
TRBD1 | TRBJ2-2 | TRBV7-8 | few | TGTGCCAGCAGCTTAAGAGGGGGCGGCGGGGAGCTGTTTTTT | CASSLRGGGGELFF
TRBD2 | TRBJ2-3 | TRBV2 | . | TGTGCCAGCAGTGAGGGGAGCGGGGGGCCGAGCACAGATACGCAGTATTTT | CASSEGSGGPSTDTQYF
TRBD1 | TRBJ2-3 | TRBV7-6 | many | TGTGCCAGCAGCCCTACAGGGGGTACAGATACGCAGTATTTT | CASSPTGGTDTQYF
TRBD1 | TRBJ1-1 | TRBV7-2 | . | TGTGCCAGCAGCTCTCCGGGACAGATTACTGAAGCTTTCTTT | CASSSPGQITEAFF
. | TRBJ1-2 | TRBV27 | . | TGTGCCAGCAGTTTCGGTCTCGACAACTATGGCTACACCTTC | CASSFGLDNYGYTF
. | TRBJ1-6 | TRBV6-5 | . | TGTGCCAGCAGTTACGCGGGGGGTGTGAGTGTTTCACCCCTCCACTTT | CASSYAGGVSVSPLHF